The table lists the clone carrying this T cell receptor beta chain with a count of one. Profiled with immunoSEQ multiplex PCR; TCRdb holds only in-frame clones, not every one. Of roughly 230,000 clones listed, 85% to 90% were seen once; the top ten hold 2.1%. This record comes from a study of blood T cell repertoires in COVID-19. The CDR3 is made up of 14 amino acids. With 6 bases clipped from V and 8 bases from J, the junction kept 15 bases outside the gene matches. Germline loops: CDR1 SQVTM, CDR2 ANQGSEA. Input material: peripheral blood. V usage is TRBV29-1 and J usage is TRBJ1-2; 7 bases align to TRBD1. The TCR comes from a woman aged 55 to 70 with COVID-19, enrolled during active disease. Here the CDR3 reads CSVHLGRGNGGYTF. CDR3 DNA: TGCAGCGTGCACCTCGGCAGGGGGAATGGAGGCTACACCTTC. The whole variable domain, remainder taken from reference TRBV29-1 and TRBJ1-2, is SAVISQKPSRDICQRGTSLTIQCQVDSQVTMMFWYRQQPGQSLTLIATANQGSEATYESGFVIDKFPISRPNLTFSTLTVSNMSPEDSSIYLCSVHLGRGNGGYTFGSGTRLTVV.